This entry is about one TCR beta chain. The sample contains more than one DNA sequence encoding this CDR3. Expressed TCRB transcripts were sequenced because the isolated RNA had all been reverse transcribed beforehand. Data came from immunoSEQ multiplex PCR; TCRdb stores just in-frame clones and leaves some out. The table lists just over 450,000 clones, 30% of them singletons. These data are taken from a study of beta chain features in type 1 diabetes. Purity (above 95%) was reached by all sorted populations. Trimming removed 2 bases from V and 2 bases from J, with 6 bases in between. CDR1 is SGHTA and CDR2 is FQGNSA in the germline V gene. The CDR3 sequence is 13 residues long.

The gene calls are TRBV7-2 and TRBJ2-5; D remains unclear. Input material: naive CD4+ T cells from blood. This TCR derives from a man younger than 30 in good health. DNA for the CDR3: TGTGCCAGCAGCTTACTCGCTCAAGAGACCCAGTACTTC. Translating it yields CASSLLAQETQYF.